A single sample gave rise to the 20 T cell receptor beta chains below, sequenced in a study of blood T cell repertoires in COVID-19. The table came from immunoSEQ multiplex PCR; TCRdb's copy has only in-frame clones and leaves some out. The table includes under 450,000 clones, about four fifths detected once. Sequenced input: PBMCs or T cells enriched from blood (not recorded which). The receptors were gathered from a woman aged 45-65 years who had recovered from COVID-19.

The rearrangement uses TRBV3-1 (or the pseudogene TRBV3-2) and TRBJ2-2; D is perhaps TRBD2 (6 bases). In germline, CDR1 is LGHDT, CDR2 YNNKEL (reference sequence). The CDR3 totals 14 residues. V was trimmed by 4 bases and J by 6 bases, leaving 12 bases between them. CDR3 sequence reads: CASSRNPGAGELFF. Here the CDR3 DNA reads TGTGCCAGCAGCCGGAATCCGGGGGCCGGGGAGCTGTTTTTT.

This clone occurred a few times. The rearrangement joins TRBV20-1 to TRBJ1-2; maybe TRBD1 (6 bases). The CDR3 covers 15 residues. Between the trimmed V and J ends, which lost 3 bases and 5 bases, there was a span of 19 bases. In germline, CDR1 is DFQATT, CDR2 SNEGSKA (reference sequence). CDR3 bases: TGCAGTGCTAGTCGCACAGGGATAATCGGGTATGGCTACACCTTC. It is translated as CSASRTGIIGYGYTF.

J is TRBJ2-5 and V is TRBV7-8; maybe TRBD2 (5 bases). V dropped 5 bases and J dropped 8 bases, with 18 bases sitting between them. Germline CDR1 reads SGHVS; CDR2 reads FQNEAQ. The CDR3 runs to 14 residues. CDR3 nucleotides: TGTGCCAGCAGCCCGGGGAGACCTCCGGCAACCCAGTACTTC. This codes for CASSPGRPPATQYF.

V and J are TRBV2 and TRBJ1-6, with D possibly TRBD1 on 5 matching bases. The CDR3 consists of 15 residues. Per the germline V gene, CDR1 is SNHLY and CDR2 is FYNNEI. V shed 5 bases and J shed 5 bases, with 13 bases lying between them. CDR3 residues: CASSYTGGNNSPLHF. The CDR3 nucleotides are TGTGCCAGCAGTTATACCGGGGGTAATAATTCACCCCTCCACTTT. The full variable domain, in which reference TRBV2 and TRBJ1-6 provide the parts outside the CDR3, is EPEVTQTPSHQVTQMGQEVILRCVPISNHLYFYWYRQILGQKVEFLVSFYNNEISEKSEIFDDQFSVERPDGSNFTLKIRSTKLEDSAMYFCASSYTGGNNSPLHFGNGTRLTVT.

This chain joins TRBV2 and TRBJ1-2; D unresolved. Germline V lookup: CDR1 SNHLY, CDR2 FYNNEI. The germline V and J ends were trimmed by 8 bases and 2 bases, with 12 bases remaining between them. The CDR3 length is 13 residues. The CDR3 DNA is TGTGCCAGCGGGGAGGGTTGGAACTATGGCTACACCTTC. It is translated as CASGEGWNYGYTF.

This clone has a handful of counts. CDR3 loop: CASSPQKREEHTF. CDR3 DNA: TGTGCCAGCAGCCCCCAGAAGAGGGAAGAGCACACCTTC. This chain joins TRBV7-9 and TRBJ1-2; D unclear. V gave up 5 bases and J gave up 12 bases, with 19 bases separating them. This CDR3 spans 13 amino acids. Germline CDR1 reads SEHNR; CDR2 reads FQNEAQ (reference sequence).

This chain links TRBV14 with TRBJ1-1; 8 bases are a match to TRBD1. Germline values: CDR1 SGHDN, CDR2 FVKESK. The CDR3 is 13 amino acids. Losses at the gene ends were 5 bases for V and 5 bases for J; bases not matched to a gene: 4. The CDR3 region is CASSSGGWTEAFF. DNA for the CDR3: TGTGCCAGCAGCTCAGGGGGCTGGACTGAAGCTTTCTTT. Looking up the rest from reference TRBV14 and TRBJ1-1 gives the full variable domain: EAGVTQFPSHSVIEKGQTVTLRCDPISGHDNLYWYRRVMGKEIKFLLHFVKESKQDESGMPNNRFLAERTGGTYSTLKVQPAELEDSGVYFCASSSGGWTEAFFGQGTRLTVV.

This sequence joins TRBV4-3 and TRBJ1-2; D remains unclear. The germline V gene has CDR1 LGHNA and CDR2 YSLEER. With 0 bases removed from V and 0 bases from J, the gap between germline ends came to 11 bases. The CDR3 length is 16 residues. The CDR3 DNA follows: TGCGCCAGCAGCCAAGATTCGGGGATCTCTAACTATGGCTACACCTTC. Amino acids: CASSQDSGISNYGYTF.

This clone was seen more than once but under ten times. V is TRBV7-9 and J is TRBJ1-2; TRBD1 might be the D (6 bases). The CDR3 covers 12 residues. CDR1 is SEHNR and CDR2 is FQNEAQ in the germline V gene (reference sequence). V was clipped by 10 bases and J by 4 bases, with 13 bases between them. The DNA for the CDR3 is TGTGCCATAGGGGGAAGTAGCTATGGCTACACCTTC. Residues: CAIGGSSYGYTF. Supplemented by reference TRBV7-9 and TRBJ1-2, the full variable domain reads DTGVSQNPRHKITKRGQNVTFRCDPISEHNRLYWYRQTLGQGPEFLTYFQNEAQLEKSRLLSDRFSAERPKGSFSTLEIQRTEQGDSAMYLCAIGGSSYGYTFGSGTRLTVV.

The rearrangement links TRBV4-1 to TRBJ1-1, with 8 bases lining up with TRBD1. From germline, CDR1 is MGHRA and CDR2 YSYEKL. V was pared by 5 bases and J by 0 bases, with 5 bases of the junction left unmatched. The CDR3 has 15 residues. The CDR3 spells CASSSGQGVNTEAFF. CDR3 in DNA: TGCGCCAGCAGCTCCGGACAGGGAGTGAACACTGAAGCTTTCTTT.

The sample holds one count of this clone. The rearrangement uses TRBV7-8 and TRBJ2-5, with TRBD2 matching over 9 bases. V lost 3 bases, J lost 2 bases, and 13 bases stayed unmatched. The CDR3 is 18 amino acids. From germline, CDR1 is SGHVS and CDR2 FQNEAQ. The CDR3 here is CASSFGFSGSRAQETQYF. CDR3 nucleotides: TGTGCCAGCAGCTTCGGATTTAGCGGGAGTAGGGCACAAGAGACCCAGTACTTC.

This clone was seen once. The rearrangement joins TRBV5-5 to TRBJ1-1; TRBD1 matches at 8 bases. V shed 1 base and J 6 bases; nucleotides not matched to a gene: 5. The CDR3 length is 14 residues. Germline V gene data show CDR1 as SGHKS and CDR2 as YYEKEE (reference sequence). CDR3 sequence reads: CASSLSQGAAEAFF. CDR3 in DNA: TGTGCCAGCAGCTTGTCCCAGGGGGCGGCTGAAGCTTTCTTT.

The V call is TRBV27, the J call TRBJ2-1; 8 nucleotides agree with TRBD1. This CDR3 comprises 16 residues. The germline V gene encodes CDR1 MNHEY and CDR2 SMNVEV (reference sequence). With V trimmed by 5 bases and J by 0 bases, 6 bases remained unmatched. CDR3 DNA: TGTGCCAGCAGTCCCTGGGACAGGTCCTCCTACAATGAGCAGTTCTTC. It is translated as CASSPWDRSSYNEQFF.

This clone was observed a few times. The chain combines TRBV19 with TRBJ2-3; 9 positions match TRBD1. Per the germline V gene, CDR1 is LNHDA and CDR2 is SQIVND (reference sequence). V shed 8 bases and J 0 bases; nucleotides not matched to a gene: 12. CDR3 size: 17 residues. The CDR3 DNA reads TGTGCCAGTCCACCTGGGGACAGGGAGGGAAGCACAGATACGCAGTATTTT. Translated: CASPPGDREGSTDTQYF.

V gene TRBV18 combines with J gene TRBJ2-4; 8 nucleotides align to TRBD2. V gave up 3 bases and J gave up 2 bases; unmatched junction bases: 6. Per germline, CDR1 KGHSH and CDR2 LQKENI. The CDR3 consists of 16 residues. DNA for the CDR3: TGTGCCAGCTCACCCGAAAGCGGGGGCACCAAAAACATTCAGTACTTC. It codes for CASSPESGGTKNIQYF.

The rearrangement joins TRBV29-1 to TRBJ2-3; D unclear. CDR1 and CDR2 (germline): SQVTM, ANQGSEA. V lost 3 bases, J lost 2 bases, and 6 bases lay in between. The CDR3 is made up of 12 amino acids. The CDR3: CSVDHTTDTQYF. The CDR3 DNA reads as TGCAGCGTTGATCACACCACAGATACGCAGTATTTT.

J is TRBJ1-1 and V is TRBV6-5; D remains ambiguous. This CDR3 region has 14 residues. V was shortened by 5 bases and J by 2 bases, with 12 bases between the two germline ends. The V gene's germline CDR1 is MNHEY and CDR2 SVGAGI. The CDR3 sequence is CASSQQVVNTEAFF. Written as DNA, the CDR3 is TGTGCCAGCAGTCAACAAGTCGTTAACACTGAAGCTTTCTTT.

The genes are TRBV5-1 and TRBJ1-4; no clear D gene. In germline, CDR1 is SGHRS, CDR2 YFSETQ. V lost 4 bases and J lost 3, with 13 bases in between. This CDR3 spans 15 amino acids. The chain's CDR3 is CASSHMHLPNEKLFF. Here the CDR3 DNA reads TGCGCCAGCAGCCACATGCACCTCCCTAATGAAAAACTGTTTTTT.

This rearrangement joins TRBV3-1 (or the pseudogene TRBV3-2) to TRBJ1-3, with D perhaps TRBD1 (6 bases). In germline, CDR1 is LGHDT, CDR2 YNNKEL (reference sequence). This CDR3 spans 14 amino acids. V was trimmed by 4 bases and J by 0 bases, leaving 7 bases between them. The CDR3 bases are TGTGCCAGCAGCCTCAGGGGCTCTGGAAACACCATATATTTT. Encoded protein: CASSLRGSGNTIYF.

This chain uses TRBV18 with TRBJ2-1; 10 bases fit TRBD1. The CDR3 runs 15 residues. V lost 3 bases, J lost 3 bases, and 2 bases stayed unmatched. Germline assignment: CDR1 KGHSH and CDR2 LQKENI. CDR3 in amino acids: CASSPGTGVYNEQFF. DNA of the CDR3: TGTGCCAGCTCACCCGGGACAGGGGTCTACAATGAGCAGTTCTTC.